This T cell receptor (beta chain) was sequenced during a study of blood T cell repertoires in COVID-19 (dated by TCRdb to 2020 to 2021). About the study as a whole: Samples covering the acute and convalescent phases of COVID-19 were provided by collaborators in the United States, Italy and Spain. The prospective study material was composed of cDNA or gDNA derived from T cells, B-cell-depleted T cells, or PBMCs. Deeply sampled blood TCRbeta repertoires from subjects exposed to, actively infected with, or recovered from COVID-19 were included in the dataset. A freely available public database, intended as a resource for researchers studying the immune response to SARS-CoV-2, is where the repertoires were released. Samples were obtained from the ongoing ImmuneRACE study (first 160 participants) and from approximately 1,200 subjects provided by 6 global collaborators. A de-identified subject ID, COVID-19 status, age in years and sex were almost always included in the sample metadata. Where available, HLA class I and class II types were taken from metadata supplied by the sample provider and were not determined by assay-based typing.

A word on this clone: Its target antigen remains unknown. The record has no base qualities; no much larger clone is one base away.

The immunoSEQ Assay, a bias-controlled multiplex PCR, was used to amplify TCRbeta CDR3 regions from genomic DNA. The source study handled its data this way. Within the assay, amplification of reference gene primers was used to estimate how many nucleated cells each sample contained. Sequence reads were collapsed and filtered to measure the absolute abundance of every unique TCRbeta CDR3 rearrangement. For each sample, productive Simpson clonality was calculated as the square root of Simpson's diversity index across productive rearrangements. TCRdb carries this immuneACCESS record with in-frame sequences only. Its versions omit some clonotypes, under half of them owing to an unresolved V gene in the studies checked, with the rest unexplained. The DNA gave D and trimming, while V, J and clone size come from that table. The sample table shows roughly 330,000 clones, and roughly 90% are seen once. Approximately 4% of the sample is taken by the ten largest.

Results the study describes overall, beyond this receptor: The quantity of clinical and demographic metadata differed by source and by participant and was supplied without curation.

Collaborating institutions collected whole blood in K2EDTA tubes following their own protocols. For TCRbeta analysis, collaborators shipped samples as frozen whole blood, isolated PBMCs, or DNA extracted from either of those sample types. According to the germline V gene, CDR1 reads SGHVS and CDR2 reads FQNEAQ. Reading from cysteine to phenylalanine, the CDR3 counts 15 amino acids. Solely the CDR3 DNA is kept, with 45 bases framed from the first base. A distance of 11 bases separates the germline ends of V and J, which lose 0 bases and 2 bases respectively. This TCR came from a woman in her forties or fifties with active or convalescent COVID-19. Sample: peripheral blood. The chain is encoded by TRBV7-8 joined to TRBJ2-7; TRBD2 might be the D gene, on 6 matching bases. The DNA reads TGTGCCAGCAGCTTAGCGCTGGGCGGGGCCTACGAGCAGTACTTC. This gives the protein CASSLALGGAYEQYF.